Listed here are 16 T cell receptor beta chains from one sample, sequenced in a study of blood T cell repertoires in COVID-19. The protocol was immunoSEQ multiplex PCR, while the TCRdb copy is restricted to in-frame clones and leaves out a portion. The data contain about 150,000 clones, about four fifths of them singletons. Sequences were obtained from peripheral blood. The source is a man aged 55 to 69 with acute or convalescent COVID-19.

This clone was found a few times. The chain has TRBV7-2 and TRBJ1-2, with 9 nucleotides matching TRBD1. J was trimmed by 7 bases and V by 6 bases; bases with no gene match: 18. CDR1 and CDR2 from the germline V gene are SGHTA and FQGNSA. The CDR3 is 17 amino acids. The CDR3 DNA is TGTGCCAGCAGGCCTACCACTGGGGACAGGGCTTTGAGTGGCTACACCTTC. Amino acid sequence: CASRPTTGDRALSGYTF.

The chain employs TRBV28 and TRBJ2-1; 9 nucleotides align to TRBD2. This CDR3 contains 14 residues. V shed 5 bases and J 15 bases; nucleotides not matched to a gene: 14. The germline V gene has CDR1 MDHEN and CDR2 SYDVKM. CDR3 amino acids: CASSGLAGALPRFF. In DNA form, the CDR3 reads TGTGCCAGCAGTGGATTAGCGGGAGCTCTCCCTAGGTTCTTC.

This chain uses TRBV12-3 or TRBV12-4 with TRBJ1-4; 10 bases agree with TRBD1. V lost 6 bases to trimming and J lost 8 bases; unmatched junction nucleotides: 3. The CDR3 spans 13 residues. The CDR3: CASRRTGGEKLFF. The CDR3 region has the DNA TGTGCCAGCAGGAGGACAGGGGGGGAAAAACTGTTTTTT.

The chain combines TRBV2 with TRBJ2-7, with 9 bases matching TRBD2. The germline V gene encodes CDR1 SNHLY and CDR2 FYNNEI. Trimming at V came to 9 bases and at J to 0 bases, leaving 9 bases not matched to a gene. This CDR3 contains 15 residues. Written as DNA, the CDR3 is TGTGCCAGTAGTCCCGGGACTAGCCTCTCCTACGAGCAGTACTTC. This encodes CASSPGTSLSYEQYF.

The chain is built from TRBV23-1 and TRBJ2-1; 7 nucleotides agree with TRBD1. TRBV23-1 is labeled an ORF, and its function is uncertain. This CDR3 has 17 residues. Losses at the gene ends were 4 bases for V and 0 bases for J; bases not matched to a gene: 9. The CDR3 DNA reads as TGCGCCAGCAGTCCCCCGACAGGGTATGGCTCCTACAATGAGCAGTTCTTC. Protein product: CASSPPTGYGSYNEQFF.

This chain connects TRBV19 to TRBJ2-2; possibly TRBD2 for D (6 bases). The CDR3 is 15 residues long. Per germline, CDR1 LNHDA and CDR2 SQIVND (reference sequence). Trimming pared 6 bases from V and 2 bases from J, leaving 13 bases between. Written as DNA, the CDR3 is TGTGCCAGTAGAACGGTGGCGGGAAACACCGGGGAGCTGTTTTTT. This gives the protein CASRTVAGNTGELFF.

In this sample, this clone turned up once. The V gene is TRBV19, the J gene TRBJ2-2; 14 positions match TRBD2. Germline assignment: CDR1 LNHDA and CDR2 SQIVND (reference sequence). With 7 bases clipped from V and 0 bases from J, the junction kept 4 bases outside the gene matches. The CDR3 is made up of 17 amino acids. The CDR3 DNA reads TGTGCCAGTAAGGGGACTAGCGGGGGTGCGAACACCGGGGAGCTGTTTTTT. Protein: CASKGTSGGANTGELFF.

The chain is built from TRBV19 and TRBJ1-4; D not certain. The CDR3 totals 16 residues. Trimming removed 4 bases from V and 3 bases from J, with 15 bases in between. The germline V gene has CDR1 LNHDA and CDR2 SQIVND (reference sequence). CDR3 in DNA: TGTGCCAGTAGTAGTTCGGGGTGGCGGGCTAATGAAAAACTGTTTTTT. This translates into CASSSSGWRANEKLFF.

The chain is built from TRBV2 and TRBJ2-1, with D uncertain. This CDR3 contains 15 residues. The V gene's germline CDR1 is SNHLY and CDR2 FYNNEI. Trimming removed 1 base at V and 5 bases at J, with 12 bases between. CDR3 sequence (DNA): TGTGCCAGCAGTGAAGGGCTCCTGCTCAACAATGAGCAGTTCTTC. It translates to CASSEGLLLNNEQFF.

This clone has just a few counts. The chain uses TRBV9 and TRBJ1-5, with 10 bases that match TRBD1. Germline-derived CDR1 and CDR2 are SGDLS and YYNGEE. The length of the CDR3 is 15 residues. V lost 3 bases to trimming and J lost 5 bases; unmatched junction nucleotides: 5. The CDR3 is CASSAGQGKDQPQHF. CDR3 nucleotides: TGTGCCAGCAGCGCGGGACAGGGGAAAGATCAGCCCCAGCATTTT.

The rearrangement links TRBV7-6 to TRBJ2-2; 14 nucleotides agree with TRBD2. This CDR3 contains 16 residues. The V gene end was trimmed by 5 bases and the J gene end by 4 bases; junction bases not matched to a gene: 3. Looked up from germline, CDR1 is SGHVS and CDR2 is FNYEAQ. This chain's CDR3 is CASSTGLAGGTGELFF. Written as DNA, the CDR3 is TGTGCCAGCAGCACAGGACTAGCGGGAGGCACCGGGGAGCTGTTTTTT.

The chain is built from TRBV6-5 and TRBJ1-4, with D maybe TRBD1 (5 bases). V lost 7 bases and J lost 7, with 19 bases in between. Germline CDR1 is MNHEY and CDR2 is SVGAGI. The CDR3 runs 15 residues. CDR3 DNA: TGTGCCAGCACAAGAATGGGGCAGAACTTTGAAAAACTGTTTTTT. Its translation is CASTRMGQNFEKLFF.

This clone came up a few times. The J gene is TRBJ1-4, the V gene TRBV7-9; D call uncertain. Germline V gene data show CDR1 as SEHNR and CDR2 as FQNEAQ (reference sequence). Trimming took 7 bases from V and 7 from J, leaving 13 bases between them. The CDR3 spans 13 residues. The CDR3 DNA follows: TGTGCCAGCACGCGCGAGTTTGGTGAAAAACTGTTTTTT. It specifies CASTREFGEKLFF.

The V gene is TRBV2, the J gene TRBJ2-1, with D unresolved. Germline assignment: CDR1 SNHLY and CDR2 FYNNEI. Trimming removed 5 bases at V and 0 bases at J, with 8 bases between. The CDR3 loop spans 14 amino acids. In DNA form, the CDR3 reads TGTGCCAGCAGTATGAGCTTCTCCTACAATGAGCAGTTCTTC. It specifies CASSMSFSYNEQFF.

In its sample, this clone was seen a few times. The CDR3, as DNA: TGTGCTTCTCTCCAGGGAAACACCATATATTTT. Encoded protein: CASLQGNTIYF. V and J are TRBV30 and TRBJ1-3; the D is unclear. This CDR3 has 11 amino acids. Looked up from germline, CDR1 is GTSNPN and CDR2 is SVGIG (reference sequence).

This clone has a handful of counts. V gene TRBV19 combines with J gene TRBJ1-1; no firm D call. The CDR3 extends over 14 amino acids. Germline CDR1 reads LNHDA; CDR2 reads SQIVND (reference sequence). V lost 4 bases and J 2 bases, leaving 11 bases between the germline ends. The CDR3 is CASSTRESNTEAFF. CDR3 DNA sequence: TGTGCCAGTAGTACTCGGGAGTCCAACACTGAAGCTTTCTTT.